Below are 25 T cell receptor beta chains sequenced from a single sample in a study of CD8+CD57+ T cells in acquired aplastic anemia. Genomic DNA was employed as the template in profiling TCR beta VDJ and CDR3. TCRdb re-called the reads through MiXCR, storing one row per CDR3 protein. This sample has 200,000 to 250,000 distinct CDR3 sequences, with approximately 35% found just once. Sequencing input: sorted CD4+, CD8+, or CD8+CD57+ T cells (not recorded which) from PBMCs. The receptors originated from a human donor in good health, serving as a control.

The chain uses TRBV10-2 and TRBJ1-1; D is possibly TRBD1 (6 bases). V was clipped by 5 bases and J by 1 base, with 14 bases between them. CDR1 is WSHSY and CDR2 is SAAADI in the germline V gene. This CDR3 has 15 amino acids. This CDR3 is CASSPHRARNTEAFF. The CDR3 bases are TGCGCCAGCAGTCCACACAGGGCGCGGAACACTGAAGCTTTCTTT.

This chain uses TRBV7-9 with TRBJ2-7; TRBD1 agrees at 9 bases. This CDR3 is built from 13 residues. Germline V gene sequence: CDR1 SEHNR, CDR2 FQNEAQ (reference sequence). Germline trimming cut 6 bases from V and 6 bases from J; bases unmatched to any gene: 6. DNA for the CDR3: TGTGCCAGCAGAAGGGACAGGGCAGTCGAGCAGTACTTC. Protein product: CASRRDRAVEQYF.

This clonotype came up many times. The V and J genes are TRBV9 and TRBJ2-7; weak D call: TRBD1 (6 bases). V was shortened by 3 bases and J by 2 bases, with 12 bases between the two germline ends. This CDR3 spans 14 amino acids. The V gene's germline CDR1 is SGDLS and CDR2 YYNGEE. The CDR3 region is CASSGRGQPYEQYF. CDR3 DNA: TGTGCCAGCAGCGGAAGAGGACAGCCCTACGAGCAGTACTTC.

This clonotype has a handful of counts. The V call is TRBV3-1, the J call TRBJ1-2, with D possibly matching TRBD1 (5 bases). CDR3 length: 15 residues. V lost 1 base and J lost 4, with 13 bases in between. The germline CDR1 and CDR2 sequences are LGHDT and YNNKEL (reference sequence). DNA of the CDR3: TGTGCCAGCAGCCAAGCGGGGCTCAAGGGCTATGGCTACACCTTC. It translates to CASSQAGLKGYGYTF.

The rearrangement uses TRBV20-1 and TRBJ1-5; D gene uncertain. The V gene's germline CDR1 is DFQATT and CDR2 SNEGSKA (reference sequence). Trimming left V 6 bases short and J 1 base short, with 13 bases between. This CDR3 contains 14 residues. The CDR3 DNA reads TGCAGTGCCACTTGGGTCGGGAGCAATCAGCCCCAGCATTTT. Translation: CSATWVGSNQPQHF.

This sequence joins TRBV10-3 and TRBJ1-1; D is uncertain. The ends were cut back, 6 bases at V and 4 bases at J, with 18 bases in the middle. The CDR3 length is 15 residues. Germline lookup yields CDR1 ENHRY and CDR2 SYGVKD. For the CDR3, the DNA is TGTGCCATCAGGGCAGGTGAAGGTGTAGGCACTGAAGCTTTCTTT. Translating gives CAIRAGEGVGTEAFF.

The chain is built from TRBV5-6 and TRBJ1-1, with TRBD1 identical over 7 bases. The CDR3 has 16 amino acids. Trimming cost V 5 bases and J 0 bases; bases outside gene matches: 10. Germline V CDR1 and CDR2: SGHDT, YYEEEE. The CDR3 DNA reads as TGTGCCAGCAGTTTCCGTTCGACAGGGATGAACACTGAAGCTTTCTTT. Translating gives CASSFRSTGMNTEAFF. The whole variable domain, filled in from reference TRBV5-6 and TRBJ1-1, reads DAGVTQSPTHLIKTRGQQVTLRCSPKSGHDTVSWYQQALGQGPQFIFQYYEEEERQRGNFPDRFSGHQFPNYSSELNVNALLLGDSALYLCASSFRSTGMNTEAFFGQGTRLTVV.

The chain uses TRBV7-9 and TRBJ1-1; D is uncertain. Germline V gene data show CDR1 as SEHNR and CDR2 as FQNEAQ (reference sequence). The ends were cut back, 8 bases at V and 1 base at J, with 14 bases in the middle. The length of the CDR3 is 14 residues. Here the CDR3 DNA reads TGTGCCAGCTCACCGTGGGCAGAGAACACTGAAGCTTTCTTT. The encoded protein is CASSPWAENTEAFF.

The J gene is TRBJ1-3, the V gene TRBV29-1, with D possibly being TRBD1 (6 bases). Germline lookup yields CDR1 SQVTM and CDR2 ANQGSEA. The CDR3 spans 13 residues. V gave up 5 bases and J gave up 0 bases, with 8 bases separating them. The CDR3 DNA follows: TGCAGCGTTAGGGGGACCTCTGGAAACACCATATATTTT. This gives the protein CSVRGTSGNTIYF.

This clonotype was recorded at least ten times. The V call is TRBV14, the J call TRBJ1-2; the D is unclear. V was clipped by 4 bases and J by 1 base, with 13 bases between them. Germline V gene data show CDR1 as SGHDN and CDR2 as FVKESK. This CDR3 comprises 15 residues. In nucleotides, the CDR3 is TGTGCCAGCAGCCGAGACATTGGGCTTAACTATGGCTACACCTTC. Its protein is CASSRDIGLNYGYTF.

CDR3 sequence reads: CASRRREQSYEQYF. CDR3 DNA sequence: TGCGCCAGCAGGAGAAGGGAACAATCCTACGAGCAGTACTTC. The chain uses TRBV5-1 and TRBJ2-7; D is uncertain. There are 14 residues in the CDR3. Between the trimmed V and J ends, which lost 5 bases and 1 base, there was a span of 13 bases. In germline, CDR1 is SGHRS, CDR2 YFSETQ. Full variable domain (rest looked up from reference TRBV5-1 and TRBJ2-7): KAGVTQTPRYLIKTRGQQVTLSCSPISGHRSVSWYQQTPGQGLQFLFEYFSETQRNKGNFPGRFSGRQFSNSRSEMNVSTLELGDSALYLCASRRREQSYEQYFGPGTRLTVT.

This clonotype was seen more than once but under ten times. This chain links TRBV3-1 with TRBJ2-4; 11 bases map to TRBD1. The germline V gene has CDR1 LGHDT and CDR2 YNNKEL (reference sequence). Losses at the gene ends were 4 bases for V and 0 bases for J; bases not matched to a gene: 2. This CDR3 is built from 16 residues. The CDR3 sequence is CASSPGTGGAKNIQYF. The CDR3 nucleotides read TGTGCCAGCAGCCCCGGGACAGGGGGAGCCAAAAACATTCAGTACTTC.

As to this clonotype: This sequence may be a read error, since a much larger clone differs from it by one base. The J gene is TRBJ1-5, the V gene TRBV24-1, with D possibly TRBD1 on 5 matching bases. This CDR3 has 13 amino acids. CDR1 and CDR2 from the germline V gene are KGHDR and SFDVKD. Written as DNA, the CDR3 is TGTGCCAGCCTCAGCAGGGTGGGAAAGCCCCAGCGTTTT. Its protein product is CASLSRVGKPQRF.

This clonotype was seen a few times. CDR3 sequence: CASSIGQGYYSSYNEQFF. The DNA for the CDR3 is TGCGCCAGCAGCATAGGACAGGGGTACTACAGCTCCTACAATGAGCAGTTCTTC. The chain joins TRBV5-1 to TRBJ2-1; 9 positions agree with TRBD1. The V segment lost 4 bases and the J segment 0 bases; nucleotides outside the gene matches: 11. The CDR3 is 18 residues long. Germline CDR1 SGHRS, CDR2 YFSETQ. Filled out from reference TRBV5-1 and TRBJ2-1, the complete variable domain reads KAGVTQTPRYLIKTRGQQVTLSCSPISGHRSVSWYQQTPGQGLQFLFEYFSETQRNKGNFPGRFSGRQFSNSRSEMNVSTLELGDSALYLCASSIGQGYYSSYNEQFFGPGTRLTVL.

The table lists this clonotype with many counts. The chain has TRBV5-1 and TRBJ1-1; D ambiguous. The CDR3 sequence is 13 residues long. Germline CDR1 reads SGHRS; CDR2 reads YFSETQ. The germline V and J ends were trimmed by 6 bases and 5 bases, with 14 bases remaining between them. CDR3 in amino acids: CASKAGVGTEAFF. CDR3 nucleotides: TGCGCCAGCAAGGCAGGCGTTGGGACTGAAGCTTTCTTT.

The rearrangement uses TRBV19 and TRBJ2-5, with a tentative D call TRBD2 (5 bases). The CDR3 extends over 15 amino acids. V shed 4 bases and J shed 5 bases, with 17 bases lying between them. The germline V gene encodes CDR1 LNHDA and CDR2 SQIVND (reference sequence). CDR3 residues: CASSKNGLTGETQYF. The CDR3 DNA is TGTGCCAGTAGTAAAAACGGACTTACTGGGGAGACCCAGTACTTC.

This clonotype was observed a few times. V is TRBV28 and J is TRBJ1-3; D is unclear. V was cut by 4 bases and J by 3 bases, with 13 bases left in between. The CDR3 is 15 amino acids. CDR1 is MDHEN, CDR2 SYDVKM, per germline. The CDR3 DNA reads TGTGCCAGCAGTTCCCTACAAGGTTTTGGAAACACCATATATTTT. Translation: CASSSLQGFGNTIYF. The full variable domain, with the rest looked up from reference TRBV28 and TRBJ1-3, is DVKVTQSSRYLVKRTGEKVFLECVQDMDHENMFWYRQDPGLGLRLIYFSYDVKMKEKGDIPEGYSVSREKKERFSLILESASTNQTSMYLCASSSLQGFGNTIYFGEGSWLTVV.

This chain uses TRBV29-1 with TRBJ1-1; 8 positions agree with TRBD1. The V gene end was trimmed by 6 bases and the J gene end by 4 bases; junction bases not matched to a gene: 4. CDR1 is SQVTM and CDR2 is ANQGSEA in the germline V gene. The CDR3 totals 12 residues. CDR3 sequence (DNA): TGCAGCGTCGAACAGGGGGTCACTGAAGCTTTCTTT. It translates to CSVEQGVTEAFF.

This clonotype occurred many times. The chain has TRBV19 and TRBJ2-7; a possible D gene is TRBD1 (6 bases). The CDR3 contains 14 residues. V lost 5 bases and J lost 1, with 12 bases in between. From germline, CDR1 is LNHDA and CDR2 SQIVND (reference sequence). In DNA form, the CDR3 reads TGTGCCAGTAGTCAGGAAGGGGGATCCTACGAGCAGTACTTC. Translated, it gives CASSQEGGSYEQYF.

This clonotype was seen ten or more times. The chain carries TRBV20-1 and TRBJ2-4; D gene uncertain. Germline-derived CDR1 and CDR2 are DFQATT and SNEGSKA (reference sequence). This CDR3 has 11 residues. Trimming took off 5 bases at V and 13 bases at J, with 15 bases between the two ends. The CDR3: CSADIDDWQYF. In DNA, the CDR3 is TGCAGTGCTGACATAGATGACTGGCAGTACTTC.

The chain combines TRBV5-1 with TRBJ1-2, with TRBD1 identical over 9 bases. Looked up from germline, CDR1 is SGHRS and CDR2 is YFSETQ. V was pared by 1 base and J by 5 bases, with 3 bases of the junction left unmatched. The CDR3 runs to 14 residues. For the CDR3, the DNA is TGCGCCAGCAGCTTGACAGGGGGCGTATATGGCTACACCTTC. Translated: CASSLTGGVYGYTF.

The J gene is TRBJ2-5, the V gene TRBV2; the D gene is possibly TRBD1 (5 bases). CDR3 length: 14 amino acids. Trimming took 7 bases from V and 4 from J, leaving 16 bases between them. The germline V gene encodes CDR1 SNHLY and CDR2 FYNNEI. CDR3 sequence (DNA): TGTGCCAGCACAAGGTGGGGCGCGAGAGAGACCCAGTACTTC. This codes for CASTRWGARETQYF.

This clonotype showed up just a few times. The gene calls are TRBV7-3 and TRBJ2-2, with D possibly TRBD2 on 7 matching bases. Germline V gives CDR1 SGHTA, CDR2 FQGTGA. The CDR3 is 20 residues long. Trimming left V 0 bases short and J 3 bases short, with 23 bases between. CDR3 sequence (DNA): TGTGCCAGCAGCTTAACGGGAGGGGGTCTTGGATCGCGAGACACCGGGGAGCTGTTTTTT. It codes for CASSLTGGGLGSRDTGELFF. Based on the CDR3 plus reference TRBV7-3 and TRBJ2-2, the full variable domain is GAGVSQTPSNKVTEKGKYVELRCDPISGHTALYWYRQSLGQGPEFLIYFQGTGAADDSGLPNDRFFAVRPEGSVSTLKIQRTERGDSAVYLCASSLTGGGLGSRDTGELFFGEGSRLTVL.

On this clonotype: The junction does not match germline at one end; this may be a read error. The V call is TRBV24-1, the J call TRBJ2-5, with a tentative D call TRBD2 (6 bases). The CDR3 spans 15 residues. Per the germline V gene, CDR1 is KGHDR and CDR2 is SFDVKD. The CDR3 here is CASSWRGAARETQYF. The CDR3, as DNA: TGTGCCAGCAGTTGGCGCGGGGCGGCCCGAGAGACCCAGTACTTC.

This clonotype was recorded at least ten times. The chain employs TRBV2 and TRBJ1-2; no clear D. With 3 bases removed from V and 6 bases from J, the gap between germline ends came to 11 bases. Germline-derived CDR1 and CDR2 are SNHLY and FYNNEI. The CDR3 is 13 residues long. The CDR3 loop is CASSDARKHGYTF. CDR3 coding DNA: TGTGCCAGCAGTGACGCCAGGAAACATGGCTACACCTTC.